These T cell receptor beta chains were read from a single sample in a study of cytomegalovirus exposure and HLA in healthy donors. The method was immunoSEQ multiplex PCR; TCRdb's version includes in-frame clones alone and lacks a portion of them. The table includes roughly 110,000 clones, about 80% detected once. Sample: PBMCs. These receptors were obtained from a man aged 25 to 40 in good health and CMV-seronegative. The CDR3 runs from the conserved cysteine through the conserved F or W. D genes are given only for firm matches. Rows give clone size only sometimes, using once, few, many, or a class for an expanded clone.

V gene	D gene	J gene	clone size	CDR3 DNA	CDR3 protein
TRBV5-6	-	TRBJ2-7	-	TGTGCCAGCAGGGGGTTCCGGGACACTTACTACGAGCAGTACTTC	CASRGFRDTYYEQYF
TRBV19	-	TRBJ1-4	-	TGTGCCAGTAGTCAGGGGAACGAAAAACTGTTTTTT	CASSQGNEKLFF
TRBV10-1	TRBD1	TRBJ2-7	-	TGCGCCAGCAGACATCAGGGGGCGCGGGCGAACGAGCAGTACTTC	CASRHQGARANEQYF
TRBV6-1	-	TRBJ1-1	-	TGTGCCAGCAGAATTCAGGGGAACACTGAAGCTTTCTTT	CASRIQGNTEAFF
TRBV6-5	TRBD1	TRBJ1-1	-	TGTGCCAGCAGGTGGACAGGTAAAACTGAAGCTTTCTTT	CASRWTGKTEAFF
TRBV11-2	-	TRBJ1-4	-	TGTGCCAGCAGCCTCCGAGAGAGTACTAATGAAAAACTGTTTTTT	CASSLRESTNEKLFF
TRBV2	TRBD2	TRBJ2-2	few	TGTGCCAGCACCCTGGGACTAGCGGTGAACACCGGGGAGCTGTTTTTT	CASTLGLAVNTGELFF
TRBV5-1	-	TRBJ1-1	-	TGCGCCAGCAGCTTGTACCGACAGGACACTGAAGCTTTCTTT	CASSLYRQDTEAFF
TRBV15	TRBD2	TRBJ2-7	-	TGTGCCACCAGCACTCAGGCAGGACTAGCGGGCTACGAGCAGTACTTC	CATSTQAGLAGYEQYF
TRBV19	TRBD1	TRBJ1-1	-	TGTGCCAGTAGTATGGTGACAGGGGGTCCTGAAGCTTTCTTT	CASSMVTGGPEAFF
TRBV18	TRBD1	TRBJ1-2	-	TGTGCCAGCTCACCACCGATGGCACAGGGGGACTATGGCTACACCTTC	CASSPPMAQGDYGYTF
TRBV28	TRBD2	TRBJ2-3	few	TGTGCCAGCAGTTTAGCGGGAGGAGGTACAGATACGCAGTATTTT	CASSLAGGGTDTQYF
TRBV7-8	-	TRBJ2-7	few	TGTGCCAGCAGGGAGCCCGGTTCCTACGAGCAGTACTTC	CASREPGSYEQYF
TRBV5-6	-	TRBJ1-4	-	TGTGCCAGCAGCTTAGGCGGGGATTTGAGTCGGAATGAAAAACTGTTTTTT	CASSLGGDLSRNEKLFF
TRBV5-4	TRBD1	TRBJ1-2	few	TGTGCCAGCAGCTGGGTGACAGGGGCTAACTATGGCTACACCTTC	CASSWVTGANYGYTF
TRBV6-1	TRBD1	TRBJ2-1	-	TGTGCCAGCAGGGGCCGGGGACAGGGAAGTGAGCAGTTCTTC	CASRGRGQGSEQFF
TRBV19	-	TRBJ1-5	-	TGTGCCAGTAGGAATATCAGGGGGCCCCAGCATTTT	CASRNIRGPQHF
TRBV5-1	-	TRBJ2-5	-	TGCGCCAGCAGACTACACCCGTATGAGCAGTACTTC	CASRLHPYEQYF
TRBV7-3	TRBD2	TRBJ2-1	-	TGTGCCAGCAGCTTATCGATTGGGACTACCCAAACGGCTGAGCAGTTCTTC	CASSLSIGTTQTAEQFF
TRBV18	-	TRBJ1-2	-	TGTGCCAGCTCACGCGAGGAAAACTACTATGGCTACACCTTC	CASSREENYYGYTF
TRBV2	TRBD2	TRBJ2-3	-	TGTGCCAGCAGCAAACTAGCGGGGGGGGTTGATACGCAGTATTTT	CASSKLAGGVDTQYF
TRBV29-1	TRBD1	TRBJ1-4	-	TGCAGCGTTGCCCAAACAGGGGCAACTAATGAAAAACTGTTTTTT	CSVAQTGATNEKLFF